Reported below is one T cell receptor (beta chain). Germline CDR1 SEHNR, CDR2 FQNEAQ (reference sequence). CDR3 length equals 13 residues. V was trimmed by 5 bases and J by 0 bases, leaving 5 bases between them. The data belong to a study of cytomegalovirus exposure and HLA in healthy donors. TCRdb's table, derived via immunoSEQ multiplex PCR, lists solely in-frame clones and lacks some. The data show around 130,000 clones, with 89% seen just once and about 3% held by the top ten. The chain links TRBV7-9 to TRBJ1-3, with D hard to call. The sequence was obtained from a man aged 25 to 40 in good health and CMV-seronegative. Input material: PBMCs. The CDR3 loop reads CASSLSSGNTIYF. The DNA of the CDR3 is TGTGCCAGCAGCCTGAGCTCTGGAAACACCATATATTTT.